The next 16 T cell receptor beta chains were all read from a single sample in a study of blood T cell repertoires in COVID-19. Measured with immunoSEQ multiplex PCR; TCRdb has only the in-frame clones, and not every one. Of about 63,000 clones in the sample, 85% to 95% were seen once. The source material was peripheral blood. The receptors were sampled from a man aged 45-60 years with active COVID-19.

The chain's CDR3 is CASSTSDGGHEQYF. The CDR3, as DNA: TGTGCCAGCAGCACGAGCGACGGGGGGCATGAGCAGTACTTC. The chain couples TRBV7-9 to TRBJ2-7, with TRBD2 as a possible D gene (7 bases). The V and J ends lost 5 bases and 7 bases respectively, with 18 bases between them. Germline loops: CDR1 SEHNR, CDR2 FQNEAQ (reference sequence). CDR3 length: 14 residues.

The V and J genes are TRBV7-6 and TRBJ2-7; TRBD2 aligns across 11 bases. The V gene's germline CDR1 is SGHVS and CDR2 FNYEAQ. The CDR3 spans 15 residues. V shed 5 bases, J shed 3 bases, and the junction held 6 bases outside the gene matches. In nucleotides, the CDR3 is TGTGCCAGCAGCGCAGCTAGCGGGGGGATCTACGAGCAGTACTTC. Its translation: CASSAASGGIYEQYF. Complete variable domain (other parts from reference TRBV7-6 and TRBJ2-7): GAGVSQSPRYKVTKRGQDVALRCDPISGHVSLYWYRQALGQGPEFLTYFNYEAQQDKSGLPNDRFSAERPEGSISTLTIQRTEQRDSAMYRCASSAASGGIYEQYFGPGTRLTVT.

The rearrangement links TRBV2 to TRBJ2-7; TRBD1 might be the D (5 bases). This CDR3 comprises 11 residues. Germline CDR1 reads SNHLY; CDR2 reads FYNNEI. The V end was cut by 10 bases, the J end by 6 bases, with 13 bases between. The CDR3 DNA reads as TGTGCCAACTCAATAGGGGTCGAGCAGTACTTC. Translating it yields CANSIGVEQYF.

The CDR3 coding sequence is TGTGCCAGCAGCTTCCGGGACAGGGAAGCTTTCTTT. It specifies CASSFRDREAFF. J is TRBJ1-1 and V is TRBV14, with 8 bases lining up with TRBD1. V was clipped by 5 bases and J by 8 bases; unmatched bases: 4. The CDR3 spans 12 residues. CDR1 and CDR2 from the germline V gene are SGHDN and FVKESK.

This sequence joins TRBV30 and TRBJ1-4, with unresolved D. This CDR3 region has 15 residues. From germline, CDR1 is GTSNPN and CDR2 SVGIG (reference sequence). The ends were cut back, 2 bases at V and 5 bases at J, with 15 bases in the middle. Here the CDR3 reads CAWSSEWQQNEKLFF. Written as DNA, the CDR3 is TGTGCCTGGAGTTCGGAGTGGCAGCAAAATGAAAAACTGTTTTTT.

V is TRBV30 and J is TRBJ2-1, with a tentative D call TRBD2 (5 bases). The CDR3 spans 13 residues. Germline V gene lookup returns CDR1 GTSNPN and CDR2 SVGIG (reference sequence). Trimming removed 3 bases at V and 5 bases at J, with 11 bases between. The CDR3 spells CAWRGRPHNEQFF. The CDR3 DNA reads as TGTGCCTGGAGGGGGAGACCTCACAATGAGCAGTTCTTC.

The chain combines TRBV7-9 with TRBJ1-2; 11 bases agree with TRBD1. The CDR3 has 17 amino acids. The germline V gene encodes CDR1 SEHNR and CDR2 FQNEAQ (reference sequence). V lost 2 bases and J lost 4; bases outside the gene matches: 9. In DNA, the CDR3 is TGTGCCAGCAGCTTACCCGGGACAGGGGGGATCCGCTATGGCTACACCTTC. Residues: CASSLPGTGGIRYGYTF.

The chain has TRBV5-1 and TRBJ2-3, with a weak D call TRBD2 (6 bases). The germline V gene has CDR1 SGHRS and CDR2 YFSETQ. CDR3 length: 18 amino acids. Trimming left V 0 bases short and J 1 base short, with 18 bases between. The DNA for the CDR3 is TGCGCCAGCAGCTTGGTCGCACACTCCGGGGAGGGCACAGATACGCAGTATTTT. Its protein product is CASSLVAHSGEGTDTQYF.

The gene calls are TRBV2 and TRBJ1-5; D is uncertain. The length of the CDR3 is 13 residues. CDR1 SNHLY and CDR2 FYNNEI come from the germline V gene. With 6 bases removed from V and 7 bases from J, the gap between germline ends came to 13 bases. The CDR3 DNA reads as TGTGCCAGCAGGGAGGTATCGGGGCAGCCCCAGCATTTT. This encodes CASREVSGQPQHF.

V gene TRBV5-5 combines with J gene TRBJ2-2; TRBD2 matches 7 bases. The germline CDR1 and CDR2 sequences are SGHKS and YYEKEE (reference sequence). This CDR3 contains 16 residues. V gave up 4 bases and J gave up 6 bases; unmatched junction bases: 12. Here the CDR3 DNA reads TGTGCCAGCAGCCTCTCTCCGACTAGCAAATCCGGGGAGCTGTTTTTT. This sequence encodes CASSLSPTSKSGELFF.

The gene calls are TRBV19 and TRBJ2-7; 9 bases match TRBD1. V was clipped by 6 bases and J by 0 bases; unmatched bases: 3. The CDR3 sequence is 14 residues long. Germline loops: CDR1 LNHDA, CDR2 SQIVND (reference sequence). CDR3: CASRDRGHSYEQYF. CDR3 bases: TGTGCCAGTAGGGACAGGGGACACTCCTACGAGCAGTACTTC.

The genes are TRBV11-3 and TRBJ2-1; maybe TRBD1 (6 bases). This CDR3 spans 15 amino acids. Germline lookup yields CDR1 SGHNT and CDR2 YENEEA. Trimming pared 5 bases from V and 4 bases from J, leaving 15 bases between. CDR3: CASSPNREWYNEQFF. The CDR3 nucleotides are TGTGCCAGCAGCCCCAACAGGGAATGGTACAATGAGCAGTTCTTC.

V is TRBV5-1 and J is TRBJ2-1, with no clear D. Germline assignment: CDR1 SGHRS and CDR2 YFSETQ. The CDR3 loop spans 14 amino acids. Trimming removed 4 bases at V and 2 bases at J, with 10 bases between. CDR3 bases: TGCGCCAGCAGCGTCGGCAGCGCCTACAATGAGCAGTTCTTC. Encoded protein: CASSVGSAYNEQFF.

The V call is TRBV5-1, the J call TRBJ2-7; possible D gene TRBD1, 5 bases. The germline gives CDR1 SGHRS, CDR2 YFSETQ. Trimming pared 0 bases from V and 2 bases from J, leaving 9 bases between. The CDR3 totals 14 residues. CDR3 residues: CASSLDRTTYEQYF. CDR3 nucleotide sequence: TGCGCCAGCAGCTTGGACAGGACCACCTACGAGCAGTACTTC.

In nucleotides, the CDR3 is TGTGCCAGCAGTTTATGGGTAGTAACGGGCTATGGCTACACCTTC. As protein: CASSLWVVTGYGYTF. The chain links TRBV28 to TRBJ1-2; no clear D gene. The CDR3 consists of 15 residues. V was pared by 0 bases and J by 4 bases, with 12 bases between. The germline V gene has CDR1 MDHEN and CDR2 SYDVKM.

CDR3 DNA sequence: TGTGCCAGCAGTTACTCCACCCGGGCAGGGGGTTTCAGGCAGCCCCAGCATTTT. Amino acids: CASSYSTRAGGFRQPQHF. The V call is TRBV6-2 or TRBV6-3, the J call TRBJ1-5, with TRBD1 matching 7 bases. CDR3 length equals 18 residues. Per the germline V gene, CDR1 is MNHEY and CDR2 is SVGEGT. V was clipped by 0 bases and J by 7 bases; unmatched bases: 15.